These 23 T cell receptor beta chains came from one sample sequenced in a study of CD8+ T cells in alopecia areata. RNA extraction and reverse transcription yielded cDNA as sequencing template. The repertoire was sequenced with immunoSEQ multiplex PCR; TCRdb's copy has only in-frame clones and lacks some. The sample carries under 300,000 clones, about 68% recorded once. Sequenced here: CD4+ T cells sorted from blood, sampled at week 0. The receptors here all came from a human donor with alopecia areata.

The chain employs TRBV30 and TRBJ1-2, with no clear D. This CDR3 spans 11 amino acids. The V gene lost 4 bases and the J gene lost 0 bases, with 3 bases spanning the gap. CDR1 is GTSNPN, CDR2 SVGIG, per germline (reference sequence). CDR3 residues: CAWNANYGYTF. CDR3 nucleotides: TGTGCCTGGAATGCTAACTATGGCTACACCTTC.

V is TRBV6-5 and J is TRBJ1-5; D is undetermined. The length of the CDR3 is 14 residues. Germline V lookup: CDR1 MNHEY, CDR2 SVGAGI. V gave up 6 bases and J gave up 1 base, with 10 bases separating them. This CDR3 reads CASSSVRSNQPQHF. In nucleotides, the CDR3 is TGTGCCAGCAGCTCTGTGAGGAGCAATCAGCCCCAGCATTTT.

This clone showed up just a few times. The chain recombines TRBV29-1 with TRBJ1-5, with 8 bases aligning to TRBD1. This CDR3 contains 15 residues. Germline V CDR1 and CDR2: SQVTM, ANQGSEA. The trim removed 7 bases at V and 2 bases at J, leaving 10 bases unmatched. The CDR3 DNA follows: TGCAGCGCGGCGACCGGGACAGGTGGCAATCAGCCCCAGCATTTT. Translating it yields CSAATGTGGNQPQHF.

The CDR3 sequence is CASSVGQGAEAFF. CDR3 nucleotide sequence: TGTGCCAGCAGCGTAGGGCAGGGAGCTGAAGCTTTCTTT. This chain links TRBV9 with TRBJ1-1; possibly TRBD1 for D (5 bases). There are 13 residues in the CDR3. Germline values: CDR1 SGDLS, CDR2 YYNGEE. Trimming stripped 0 bases from V and 6 bases from J, with 9 bases between.

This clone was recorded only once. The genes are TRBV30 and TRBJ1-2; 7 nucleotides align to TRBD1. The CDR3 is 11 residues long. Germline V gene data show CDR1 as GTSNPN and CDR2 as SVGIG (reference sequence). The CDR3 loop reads CAFPGQYGYTF. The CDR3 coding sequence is TGTGCTTTTCCGGGACAGTATGGCTACACCTTC.

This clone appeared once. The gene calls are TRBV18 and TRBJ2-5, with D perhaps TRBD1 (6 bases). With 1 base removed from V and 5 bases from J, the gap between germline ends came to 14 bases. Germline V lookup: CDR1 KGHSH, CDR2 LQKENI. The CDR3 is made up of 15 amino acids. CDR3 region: CASSPRQEVEETQYF. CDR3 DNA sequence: TGTGCCAGCTCACCACGACAGGAGGTTGAGGAGACCCAGTACTTC.

Here the CDR3 reads CASSLNPSTDTQYF. CDR3 DNA: TGTGCCAGCAGCCTCAACCCAAGCACAGATACGCAGTATTTT. The rearrangement uses TRBV11-2 and TRBJ2-3, with unresolved D. The germline V gene encodes CDR1 SGHAT and CDR2 FQNNGV. The CDR3 is made up of 14 amino acids. Deletions cut 5 bases from V and 0 bases from J, with 9 bases between.

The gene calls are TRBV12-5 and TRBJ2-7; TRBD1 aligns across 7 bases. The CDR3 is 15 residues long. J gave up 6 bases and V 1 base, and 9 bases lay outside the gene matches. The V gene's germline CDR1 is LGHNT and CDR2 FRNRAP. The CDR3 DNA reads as TGTGCTAGTGGTTTGGACGACAGGGTTCCTTCCGAGCAGTACTTC. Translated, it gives CASGLDDRVPSEQYF.

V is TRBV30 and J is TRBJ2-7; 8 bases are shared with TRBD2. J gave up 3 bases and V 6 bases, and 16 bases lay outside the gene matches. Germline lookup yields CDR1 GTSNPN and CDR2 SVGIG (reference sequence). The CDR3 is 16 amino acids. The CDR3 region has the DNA TGTGCCTGCGCACCGCGGGAGGACATTTTCAGCTACGAGCAGTACTTC. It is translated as CACAPREDIFSYEQYF.

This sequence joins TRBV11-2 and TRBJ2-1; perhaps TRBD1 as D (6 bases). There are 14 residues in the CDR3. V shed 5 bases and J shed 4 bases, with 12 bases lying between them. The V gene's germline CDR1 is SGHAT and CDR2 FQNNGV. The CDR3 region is CASSPGATYNEQFF. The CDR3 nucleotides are TGTGCCAGCAGCCCAGGGGCAACTTACAATGAGCAGTTCTTC.

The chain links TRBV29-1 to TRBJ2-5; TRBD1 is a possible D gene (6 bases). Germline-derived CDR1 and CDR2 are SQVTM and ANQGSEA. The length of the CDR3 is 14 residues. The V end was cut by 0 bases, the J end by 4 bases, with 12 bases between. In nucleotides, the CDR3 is TGCAGCGTTGAAGATACAGGGCAAGGAGAGACCCAGTACTTC. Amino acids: CSVEDTGQGETQYF.

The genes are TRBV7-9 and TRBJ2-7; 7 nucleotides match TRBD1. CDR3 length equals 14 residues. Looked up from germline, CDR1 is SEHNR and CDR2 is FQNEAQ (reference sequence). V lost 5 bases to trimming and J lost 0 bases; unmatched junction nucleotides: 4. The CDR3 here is CASSLRDSSYEQYF. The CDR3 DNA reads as TGTGCCAGCAGCCTCCGGGACAGCTCCTACGAGCAGTACTTC.

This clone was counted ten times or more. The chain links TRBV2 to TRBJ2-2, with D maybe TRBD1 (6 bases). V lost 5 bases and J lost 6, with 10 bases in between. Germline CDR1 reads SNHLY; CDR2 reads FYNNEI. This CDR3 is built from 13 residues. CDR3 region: CASSIQGSGELFF. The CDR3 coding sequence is TGTGCCAGCAGTATTCAGGGGTCCGGGGAGCTGTTTTTT.

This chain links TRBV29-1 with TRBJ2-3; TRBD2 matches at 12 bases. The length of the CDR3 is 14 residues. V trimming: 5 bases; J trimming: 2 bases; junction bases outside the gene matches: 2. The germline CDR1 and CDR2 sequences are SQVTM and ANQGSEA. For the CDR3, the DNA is TGCAGCGTTCGACTAGCGGGGGTCACAGATACGCAGTATTTT. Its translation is CSVRLAGVTDTQYF.

The CDR3 spells CASRNVGDTQYF. The CDR3 DNA is TGTGCAAGTCGCAACGTGGGAGATACGCAGTATTTT. V usage is TRBV12-2 and J usage is TRBJ2-3. TRBV12-2 is a recognized pseudogene. The CDR3 has 12 residues.

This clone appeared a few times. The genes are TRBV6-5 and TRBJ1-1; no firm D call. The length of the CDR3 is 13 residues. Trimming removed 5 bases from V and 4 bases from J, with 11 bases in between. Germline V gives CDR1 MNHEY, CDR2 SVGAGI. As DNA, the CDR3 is TGTGCCAGCAGTCGGATACGGGGCACTGAAGCTTTCTTT. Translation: CASSRIRGTEAFF.

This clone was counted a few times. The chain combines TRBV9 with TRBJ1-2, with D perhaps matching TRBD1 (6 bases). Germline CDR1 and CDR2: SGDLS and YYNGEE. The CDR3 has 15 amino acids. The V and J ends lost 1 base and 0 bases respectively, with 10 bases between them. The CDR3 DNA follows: TGTGCCAGCAGCGTATTTGACAGGTCTAACTATGGCTACACCTTC. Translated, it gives CASSVFDRSNYGYTF.

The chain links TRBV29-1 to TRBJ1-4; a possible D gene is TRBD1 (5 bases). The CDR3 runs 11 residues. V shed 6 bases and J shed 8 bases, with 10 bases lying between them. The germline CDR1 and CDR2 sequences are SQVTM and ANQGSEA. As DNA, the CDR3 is TGCAGCGTCCAAGGGGAGGAAAAACTGTTTTTT. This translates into CSVQGEEKLFF.

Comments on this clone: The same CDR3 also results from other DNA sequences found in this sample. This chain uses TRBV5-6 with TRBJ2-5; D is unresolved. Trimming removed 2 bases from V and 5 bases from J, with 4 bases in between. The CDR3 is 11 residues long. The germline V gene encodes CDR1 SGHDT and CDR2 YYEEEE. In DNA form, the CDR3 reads TGTGCCAGCAGCTTAAGGGAGACCCAGTACTTC. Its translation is CASSLRETQYF.

CDR3 DNA: TGCAGCGTTGACTGGACTGAAGCTTTCTTT. It codes for CSVDWTEAFF. J is TRBJ1-1 and V is TRBV29-1; no firm D call. The CDR3 contains 10 residues. CDR1 is SQVTM and CDR2 is ANQGSEA in the germline V gene. V was clipped by 3 bases and J by 5 bases, with 4 bases between them. Complete variable domain (other parts from reference TRBV29-1 and TRBJ1-1): SAVISQKPSRDICQRGTSLTIQCQVDSQVTMMFWYRQQPGQSLTLIATANQGSEATYESGFVIDKFPISRPNLTFSTLTVSNMSPEDSSIYLCSVDWTEAFFGQGTRLTVV.

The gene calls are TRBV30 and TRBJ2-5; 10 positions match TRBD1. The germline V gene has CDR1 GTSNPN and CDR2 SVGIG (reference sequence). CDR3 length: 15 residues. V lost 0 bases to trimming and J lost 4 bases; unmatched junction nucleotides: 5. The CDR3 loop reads CAWSVRDRGRETQYF. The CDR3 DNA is TGTGCCTGGAGTGTCCGAGACAGGGGGCGAGAGACCCAGTACTTC.

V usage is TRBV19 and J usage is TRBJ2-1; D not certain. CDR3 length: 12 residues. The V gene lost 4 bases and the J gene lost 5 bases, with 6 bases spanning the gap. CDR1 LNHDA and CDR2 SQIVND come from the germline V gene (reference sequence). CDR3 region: CASSRANNEQFF. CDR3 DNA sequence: TGTGCCAGTAGTAGGGCCAACAATGAGCAGTTCTTC.

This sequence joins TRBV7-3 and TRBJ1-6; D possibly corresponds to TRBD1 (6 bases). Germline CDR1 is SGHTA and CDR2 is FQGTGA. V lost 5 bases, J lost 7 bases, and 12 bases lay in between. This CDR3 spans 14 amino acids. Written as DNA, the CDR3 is TGTGCCAGCAGCCTACAGGGTGCGAATTCACCCCTCCACTTT. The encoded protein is CASSLQGANSPLHF. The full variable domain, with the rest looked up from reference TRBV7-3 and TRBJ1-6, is GAGVSQTPSNKVTEKGKYVELRCDPISGHTALYWYRQSLGQGPEFLIYFQGTGAADDSGLPNDRFFAVRPEGSVSTLKIQRTERGDSAVYLCASSLQGANSPLHFGNGTRLTVT.